The source of this TCR beta chain is a study of blood T cell repertoires in COVID-19. Under the authors' procedure: Cell counts per sample came from amplifying reference gene primers. The repertoire was sequenced with immunoSEQ multiplex PCR; TCRdb's copy has only in-frame clones and lacks some. The V and J calls and the clone size are those of that table, but D and trimming were determined from the DNA. Here the sample spans hundreds of thousands of clones, 85% being singletons. This CDR3 has 17 residues. CDR1 is SGDLS, CDR2 YYNGEE, per germline. Trimming took off 0 bases at V and 8 bases at J, with 23 bases between the two ends.

Sequenced input: peripheral blood. The source of this sequence is a woman in her fifties or sixties with active or convalescent COVID-19. This sequence joins TRBV9 and TRBJ1-2, with a weak D call TRBD1 (6 bases). The CDR3 is CASSVDGGTTGGFGYTF. The DNA of the CDR3 is TGTGCCAGCAGCGTAGATGGTGGGACAACCGGAGGCTTCGGCTACACCTTC.